This entry is about one TCR beta chain. Antigen specificity is unknown. An end of the junction differs from the germline gene, which may be a read error. The sample originates from a study of early T cells in non-severe SARS-CoV-2 infection. As for the study in general: Sequenced material consisted of bulk RNA (from unsorted whole blood), and chains were unpaired.

The CDR3 has 13 amino acids. Germline CDR1 SQVTM, CDR2 ANQGSEA. Broader study findings: Private and CD4 specificities were missed by VDJdb matching, which favored anti-spike CD8 responses.

As part of library construction, unique molecular identifiers were attached to individual cDNA molecules. TCRdb reprocessed the 5' RACE reads with MiXCR, giving one entry per CDR3 protein. The table records around 50,000 distinct CDR3 sequences, about 7.4% of them present only once. The chain links TRBV29-1 to TRBJ2-1; tentatively, D is TRBD2 (5 bases). The sample comprised whole blood. The TCR comes from an adult who was a healthcare worker with PCR-confirmed SARS-CoV-2 infection or an uninfected control (not recorded which). The CDR3 DNA reads as TGCAGCGTTGAAGAGCATTCGCGGGCCGGGCGGCTCTTC. This translates into CSVEEHSRAGRLF.